This TCR beta chain was profiled in a study of graft-versus-host responses after intestinal transplantation (dated by TCRdb to 2020 to 2022). Study-level background: Multivisceral, liver-intestinal, or isolated intestinal transplants were received by the recipients. Every recipient was given anti-thymocyte globulin induction, followed by around three years of maintenance tacrolimus and steroids. After intestinal transplantation, graft-versus-host and host-versus-graft alloreactive T cell clones were followed in the graft, circulation and bone marrow using bulk TCR-beta CDR3 sequencing. Alloreactive clones were identified by sequencing pre-transplant mixed lymphocyte reaction products and comparing these products with unstimulated pre-transplant donor and recipient T cells. A cohort of 20 to 25 intestinal transplant recipients, including one retransplant, was enrolled, and a few patients lacking pretransplant specimens were excluded. Donor T cell macrochimerism was defined as a peak of at least 4% donor T cells among recipient peripheral blood mononuclear cells. Samples from a few later patients were sequenced in-house on an Illumina MiSeq with MiXCR processing rather than by the commercial service. What the work shows at the level of the full study, not this receptor alone: Early after transplant, peak levels of circulating GvH clones were found to be associated with declines in HvG clones. In patients with donor T cell macrochimerism, the allografts had high GvH to HvG T cell clonal ratios. The relatively low number and heterogeneity of intestinal transplant patients limited the conclusions. GvH clones were detected in recipient bone marrow, and some appeared earlier in ileal mucosa or blood, consistent with an intestinal mucosal origin.

The library was prepared using the immunoSEQ multiplex PCR assay. For most patients, genomic DNA was isolated using the Qiagen DNeasy Blood and Tissue Kit and was shipped frozen to Adaptive Biotechnologies for TCR sequencing. For most patients, genomic DNA was subjected to high-throughput TCR-beta CDR3 sequencing by Adaptive Biotechnologies. Per the original workflow: Adaptive's ImmunoSEQ software supplied the TCR sequencing data for under 20 patients, while MiXCR and VDJtools were used to process a few other patients. To correct CD4 versus CD8 sorting errors, any sequence found in both subsets at a frequency ratio below 5:1 was removed. Because the origin of CDR3 nucleotide sequences shared between donor and recipient could not be assigned, those sequences were removed. To be classed as alloreactive, a clone needed at least 2-fold expansion over unstimulated cells and a minimum CFSE-low frequency of 0.002% (template counts) or 0.001% (read counts). Clones were considered mappable if detected in sequenced pre-transplant spleen, lymph node, or MLR CFSE-low populations of the donor or recipient. The cumulative frequency of alloreactive clones was calculated as a percentage of all sequences, weighted by copy number. Here the immuneACCESS table is served through TCRdb, limited to in-frame sequences with V and J called. Missing clones are a known gap in these copies; in checked studies unresolved V genes cover under half, and the rest lacks a known reason. V and J calls and clone size are given by that table; D and trimming were obtained from the DNA. The table for this sample lists 85,000 to 90,000 clones; roughly 92% of them were counted only once. The leading ten clones occupy about 0.3% of the sample.

The sample's time point label, in plain terms: cells obtained before transplantation from donor or recipient. CD3+CD4+ and CD3+CD8+ populations were FACS-sorted from unstimulated pre-transplant donor and recipient cells taken from spleen or lymph nodes. From a lookup of the germline V gene (reference sequence), CDR1 and CDR2 are SGHKS and YYEKEE. The cysteine opens and the phenylalanine closes a CDR3 of 14 amino acids. Only the CDR3 region is kept as DNA, spanning 42 bases read in frame from base 1. The junction carries 12 bases between V and J, which are trimmed by 0 bases and 8 bases respectively. To note about this clone: Its antigen is currently not known. The record has no base qualities; no much larger clone is one base away.

The sequence was collected from a human donor who received an intestinal transplant. The rearrangement combines TRBV5-5 with TRBJ2-4; the D gene assignment is ambiguous. Source: unstimulated CD4+ T cells sorted from spleen or lymph node cells, taken before intestinal transplant. The nucleotide sequence reads as follows: TGTGCCAGCAGCTTGGACGGCGGTACGGACATTCAGTACTTC. Protein translation: CASSLDGGTDIQYF.